The entry below gives a single TCR beta chain sequence along with its context. Its antigen is unidentified. Sequencing used immunoSEQ multiplex PCR; TCRdb keeps in-frame clones, though not all of them. The sample contains roughly 190,000 clones, over 85% of which appear only once. From germline, CDR1 is SEHNR and CDR2 FQNEAQ (reference sequence). V was clipped by 5 bases and J by 4 bases; unmatched bases: 6. The CDR3 covers 14 residues. The data stem from a study of T cell responses to AZD1222 COVID-19 vaccine. Study-level findings and limits: Repertoires were obtained only post-peak T cell response. CD4 TCRs covered the whole spike, strongest at regions 160-218 and 743-854. There were mostly white British donors and more females than males, and clonal diversity was possibly underestimated. Of spike-specific TCRs, nearly half reportedly target regions left unmutated in variants.

The receptor was derived from an adult who received the MenACWY meningococcal vaccine as a control. This sequence joins TRBV7-9 and TRBJ1-1, with TRBD1 matching over 8 bases. This specimen was peripheral blood, taken 28 days after the second dose of the MenACWY control vaccine. The CDR3 region has the DNA TGTGCCAGCAGCCAGCGACAGGGGCGCACTGAAGCTTTCTTT. Translating gives CASSQRQGRTEAFF. Full variable domain (rest looked up from reference TRBV7-9 and TRBJ1-1): DTGVSQNPRHKITKRGQNVTFRCDPISEHNRLYWYRQTLGQGPEFLTYFQNEAQLEKSRLLSDRFSAERPKGSFSTLEIQRTEQGDSAMYLCASSQRQGRTEAFFGQGTRLTVV.